This T cell receptor (beta chain) was observed in a study of graft-versus-host responses after intestinal transplantation. Across the study: Anti-thymocyte globulin induction was given to all recipients, followed by tacrolimus and steroids for 2 to 3 years. General observations from the study: Early HvG declines after transplant were associated with peak circulating GvH clone levels. Detection of GvH clones occurred in recipient marrow, and some had their first appearance in ileum or blood.

In regard to this clone: Its antigen is still unknown.

Losses at the gene ends were 3 bases for V and 5 bases for J; bases not matched to a gene: 4. Per germline, CDR1 MDHEN and CDR2 SYDVKM. This CDR3 region has 15 residues. The method was immunoSEQ multiplex PCR; TCRdb's version includes in-frame clones alone and lacks a portion of them. The sample has more than 65,000 clones; nearly 85% are singletons. Sequenced here: unstimulated CD4+ T cells sorted from spleen or lymph node cells, sampled before transplant. This receptor was taken from a human donor who was the organ donor for an intestinal transplant. This chain connects TRBV28 to TRBJ2-5; 12 nucleotides align to TRBD1. The CDR3 loop reads CASSLGTGGVETQYF. DNA for the CDR3: TGTGCCAGCAGTTTGGGGACAGGGGGCGTCGAGACCCAGTACTTC.